These 29 T cell receptor beta chains came from one sample sequenced in a study of cytomegalovirus exposure and HLA in healthy donors. 60 Vbeta and 13 Jbeta primers were used in PCR. Clones were sequenced by immunoSEQ multiplex PCR, and TCRdb holds only the in-frame ones, with some missing. The table shows approximately 84,000 clones, with around 68% occurring only once. The sequenced material came from PBMCs. The origin of the receptors is a man in his forties or fifties in good health and CMV-seropositive.

The rearrangement uses TRBV4-2 and TRBJ1-1; no clear D gene. Germline V gene data show CDR1 as LGHNA and CDR2 as YNFKEQ. The CDR3 length is 15 residues. Trimming stripped 0 bases from V and 2 bases from J, with 10 bases between. The CDR3 bases are TGTGCCAGCAGCCAAGATTCTACTGTAAACACTGAAGCTTTCTTT. Its translation: CASSQDSTVNTEAFF.

The chain employs TRBV27 and TRBJ2-2, with TRBD2 matching over 7 bases. CDR1 is MNHEY, CDR2 SMNVEV, per germline (reference sequence). Trimming removed 7 bases from V and 4 bases from J; junction bases left unmatched: 6. The CDR3 runs to 14 residues. The CDR3 is CASKLGRATGELFF. Here the CDR3 DNA reads TGTGCCAGCAAGCTGGGGAGGGCCACCGGGGAGCTGTTTTTT.

V gene TRBV6-5 combines with J gene TRBJ2-1; 8 nucleotides match TRBD2. The V segment lost 5 bases and the J segment 5 bases; nucleotides outside the gene matches: 5. Germline V gene data show CDR1 as MNHEY and CDR2 as SVGAGI. The CDR3 runs to 14 residues. CDR3 sequence: CASSSGSKNNEQFF. The DNA for the CDR3 is TGTGCCAGCAGTAGCGGGAGTAAAAACAATGAGCAGTTCTTC.

The gene calls are TRBV19 and TRBJ1-1; D unresolved. Trimming shortened V by 8 bases and J by 4 bases, and 17 bases separated the two germline ends. From germline, CDR1 is LNHDA and CDR2 SQIVND (reference sequence). The CDR3 loop spans 14 amino acids. CDR3 in DNA: TGTGCCAGTGGCGAGGGAGGGTTGGGCACTGAAGCTTTCTTT. It specifies CASGEGGLGTEAFF.

The chain employs TRBV28 and TRBJ2-6; possible D gene TRBD1, 6 bases. The CDR3 is made up of 13 amino acids. The ends were cut back, 7 bases at V and 2 bases at J, with 6 bases in the middle. CDR1 and CDR2 (germline): MDHEN, SYDVKM. CDR3 DNA: TGTGCCAGCAAGGGGGCTGGGGCCAACGTCCTGACTTTC. It codes for CASKGAGANVLTF. The full variable domain, its missing parts supplied by reference TRBV28 and TRBJ2-6, is DVKVTQSSRYLVKRTGEKVFLECVQDMDHENMFWYRQDPGLGLRLIYFSYDVKMKEKGDIPEGYSVSREKKERFSLILESASTNQTSMYLCASKGAGANVLTFGAGSRLTVL.

This chain links TRBV29-1 with TRBJ1-4; D is uncertain. Per the germline V gene, CDR1 is SQVTM and CDR2 is ANQGSEA. CDR3 length: 11 residues. Between the trimmed V and J ends, which lost 3 bases and 8 bases, there was a span of 7 bases. Here the CDR3 DNA reads TGCAGCGTTGACTCGGGGGAAAAACTGTTTTTT. This translates into CSVDSGEKLFF.

This sequence joins TRBV4-1 and TRBJ2-1, with TRBD2 matching over 8 bases. CDR1 MGHRA and CDR2 YSYEKL come from the germline V gene. The CDR3 runs 14 residues. V was pared by 1 base and J by 9 bases, with 5 bases of the junction left unmatched. The CDR3 region is CASSQGAGGGEQFF. CDR3 coding DNA: TGCGCCAGCAGCCAAGGGGCGGGAGGCGGTGAGCAGTTCTTC.

The chain has TRBV28 and TRBJ1-1; TRBD1 is a possible D gene (5 bases). The length of the CDR3 is 14 residues. V lost 5 bases and J lost 0, with 10 bases in between. Germline V gene lookup returns CDR1 MDHEN and CDR2 SYDVKM. The CDR3 region has the DNA TGTGCCAGCAGTCTCGGGGGATTGAACACTGAAGCTTTCTTT. Its translation: CASSLGGLNTEAFF.

V and J are TRBV14 and TRBJ2-2; D may be TRBD1 (6 bases). Germline values: CDR1 SGHDN, CDR2 FVKESK. Trimming removed 0 bases at V and 1 base at J, with 15 bases between. This CDR3 is 18 amino acids long. The DNA of the CDR3 is TGTGCCAGCAGCCAAGATACAGGGTCGGCCAGGAACACCGGGGAGCTGTTTTTT. Amino acid sequence: CASSQDTGSARNTGELFF.

The chain employs TRBV29-1 and TRBJ2-2; D is undetermined. Germline CDR1 SQVTM, CDR2 ANQGSEA. The CDR3 length is 13 residues. Trimming stripped 5 bases from V and 2 bases from J, with 9 bases between. The CDR3 reads CSVTRSNTGELFF. For the CDR3, the DNA is TGCAGCGTTACTCGCTCTAACACCGGGGAGCTGTTTTTT.

This clone came up once. V and J are TRBV5-1 and TRBJ2-3; possibly TRBD2 for D (6 bases). V lost 3 bases, J lost 0 bases, and 14 bases lay in between. This CDR3 contains 16 residues. The V gene's germline CDR1 is SGHRS and CDR2 YFSETQ. CDR3 amino acids: CASSWTGLSSTDTQYF. CDR3 in DNA: TGCGCCAGCAGCTGGACGGGACTTTCTAGCACAGATACGCAGTATTTT.

The J gene is TRBJ1-2, the V gene TRBV28, with TRBD1 as a possible D gene (6 bases). Germline loops: CDR1 MDHEN, CDR2 SYDVKM. This CDR3 contains 12 residues. Trimming pared 8 bases from V and 8 bases from J, leaving 15 bases between. CDR3 DNA sequence: TGTGCCAGCGATAGGGGGAGTCTGGGCTACACCTTC. This gives the protein CASDRGSLGYTF.

The chain uses TRBV5-1 and TRBJ1-4; 12 nucleotides align to TRBD1. V lost 1 base to trimming and J lost 6 bases; unmatched junction nucleotides: 4. The CDR3 loop spans 16 amino acids. Germline CDR1 reads SGHRS; CDR2 reads YFSETQ. CDR3 sequence reads: CASSLWGTGGDEKLFF. CDR3 DNA: TGCGCCAGCAGCTTGTGGGGGACAGGGGGCGATGAAAAACTGTTTTTT.

The chain joins TRBV11-2 to TRBJ1-3; TRBD1 matches 8 bases. Per the germline V gene, CDR1 is SGHAT and CDR2 is FQNNGV. The J segment lost 0 bases and the V segment lost 5 bases, leaving 3 bases of the junction unmatched. The CDR3 runs 15 residues. DNA of the CDR3: TGTGCCAGCAGCATTGACAGGGGCTCTGGAAACACCATATATTTT. Translation: CASSIDRGSGNTIYF.

The rearrangement uses TRBV5-4 and TRBJ1-2; 8 bases agree with TRBD1. The CDR3 has 16 residues. The V segment lost 0 bases and the J segment 2 bases; nucleotides outside the gene matches: 6. The germline V gene encodes CDR1 SGHNT and CDR2 YYREEE (reference sequence). CDR3: CASSLGLTGGNYGYTF. CDR3 nucleotides: TGTGCCAGCAGCTTGGGTCTTACAGGGGGGAACTATGGCTACACCTTC.

This chain uses TRBV7-2 with TRBJ2-7; 10 positions match TRBD1. Germline CDR1 SGHTA, CDR2 FQGNSA. V gave up 4 bases and J gave up 7 bases; unmatched junction bases: 7. This CDR3 region has 14 residues. This CDR3 reads CASSYRQGAGEQYF. The CDR3 nucleotides are TGTGCCAGCAGCTACCGACAGGGGGCTGGTGAGCAGTACTTC.

This clone was counted only a few times. The chain has TRBV6-1 and TRBJ1-1, with unresolved D. This CDR3 is 13 amino acids long. Looked up from germline, CDR1 is MNHNS and CDR2 is SASEGT. V was trimmed by 5 bases and J by 0 bases, leaving 7 bases between them. The CDR3 loop is CASSLEMNTEAFF. In nucleotides, the CDR3 is TGTGCCAGCAGTTTAGAAATGAACACTGAAGCTTTCTTT.

The gene calls are TRBV19 and TRBJ2-3; weak D call: TRBD1 (5 bases). With 5 bases removed from V and 5 bases from J, the gap between germline ends came to 11 bases. CDR1 is LNHDA, CDR2 SQIVND, per germline (reference sequence). The CDR3 spans 13 residues. The CDR3 coding sequence is TGTGCCAGTAGTCGCAGGGTGGAAGATACGCAGTATTTT. Encoded protein: CASSRRVEDTQYF.

The chain has TRBV9 and TRBJ1-2; 8 nucleotides agree with TRBD1. Germline CDR1 is SGDLS and CDR2 is YYNGEE. CDR3 length: 14 amino acids. V lost 3 bases and J lost 7; bases outside the gene matches: 8. The CDR3 DNA is TGTGCCAGCAGCGCCCAAACAGGGGGGTCTGGCTACACCTTC. Translating gives CASSAQTGGSGYTF.

CDR3 region: CASSVDPEGYGYTF. The CDR3 DNA is TGTGCCAGCAGCGTCGACCCCGAGGGATATGGCTACACCTTC. The V gene is TRBV5-4, the J gene TRBJ1-2; D is uncertain. Per the germline V gene, CDR1 is SGHNT and CDR2 is YYREEE (reference sequence). The CDR3 is made up of 14 amino acids. V dropped 4 bases and J dropped 5 bases, with 15 bases sitting between them. The variable domain in full, completed from reference TRBV5-4 and TRBJ1-2, reads ETGVTQSPTHLIKTRGQQVTLRCSSQSGHNTVSWYQQALGQGPQFIFQYYREEENGRGNFPPRFSGLQFPNYSSELNVNALELDDSALYLCASSVDPEGYGYTFGSGTRLTVV.

CDR3 DNA sequence: TGTGCCTGGAGTCCCACAGGGGTTGAAGCTTTCTTT. This encodes CAWSPTGVEAFF. The chain employs TRBV30 and TRBJ1-1; 7 positions agree with TRBD1. CDR1 and CDR2 from the germline V gene are GTSNPN and SVGIG (reference sequence). Trimming cost V 2 bases and J 7 bases; bases outside gene matches: 4. This CDR3 has 12 amino acids.

This clone was counted once. The same CDR3 can be traced to other DNA sequences in this sample. This sequence joins TRBV15 and TRBJ2-1; 8 bases map to TRBD2. There are 16 residues in the CDR3. CDR1 and CDR2 from the germline V gene are LNHNV and YYDKDF (reference sequence). Trimming took 2 bases from V and 5 from J; bases not matched to a gene: 8. The CDR3 DNA reads TGTGCCACCAGCAGAACCGGACTAGCAGGTGACAATGAGCAGTTCTTC. This gives the protein CATSRTGLAGDNEQFF.

The rearrangement joins TRBV20-1 to TRBJ2-1; maybe TRBD2 (5 bases). The CDR3 sequence is 11 residues long. V was shortened by 6 bases and J by 8 bases, with 11 bases between the two germline ends. Germline CDR1 DFQATT, CDR2 SNEGSKA (reference sequence). In DNA, the CDR3 is TGCAGTGCGGCGAGCGGCTATGAGCAGTTCTTC. Its protein product is CSAASGYEQFF.

This sequence joins TRBV5-6 and TRBJ1-2; 8 nucleotides line up with TRBD1. The CDR3 totals 13 residues. V dropped 5 bases and J dropped 8; count of bases not matched to a gene: 8. Per the germline V gene, CDR1 is SGHDT and CDR2 is YYEEEE. The CDR3 region is CASSSRTGRGYTF. The CDR3 bases are TGTGCCAGCAGTTCCCGGACAGGGAGAGGCTACACCTTC.

V is TRBV5-1 and J is TRBJ2-2; 8 bases map to TRBD1. Germline V gene lookup returns CDR1 SGHRS and CDR2 YFSETQ. The trim removed 4 bases at V and 5 bases at J, leaving 7 bases unmatched. The CDR3 contains 15 residues. The CDR3 DNA reads TGCGCCAGCAGCGTCGACAGGGGTTTTACCGGGGAGCTGTTTTTT. Translating it yields CASSVDRGFTGELFF.

V usage is TRBV7-2 and J usage is TRBJ2-2; 7 bases match TRBD2. Germline V gives CDR1 SGHTA, CDR2 FQGNSA. With V trimmed by 2 bases and J by 0 bases, 3 bases remained unmatched. This CDR3 spans 16 amino acids. The CDR3 sequence is CASSLSAGANTGELFF. In DNA, the CDR3 is TGTGCCAGCAGCTTATCGGCGGGGGCGAACACCGGGGAGCTGTTTTTT.

The V call is TRBV9, the J call TRBJ2-3, with D possibly matching TRBD1 (6 bases). Between the trimmed V and J ends, which lost 4 bases and 5 bases, there was a span of 14 bases. The CDR3 runs 14 residues. Per the germline V gene, CDR1 is SGDLS and CDR2 is YYNGEE. CDR3 nucleotides: TGTGCCAGCAGCCCCGACCAGGGGTTAGATACGCAGTATTTT. Amino acid sequence: CASSPDQGLDTQYF.

This clone was observed once. The V and J genes are TRBV6-6 and TRBJ2-3, with a weak D call TRBD2 (6 bases). Deletions cut 2 bases from V and 0 bases from J, with 9 bases between. Germline CDR1 reads MNHNY; CDR2 reads SVGAGI (reference sequence). The CDR3 contains 15 residues. In nucleotides, the CDR3 is TGTGCCAGCAGTTACGGCGGGGCAAGCACAGATACGCAGTATTTT. Translated, it gives CASSYGGASTDTQYF.

J is TRBJ2-7 and V is TRBV6-5, with 7 bases fitting TRBD1. This CDR3 has 15 residues. Germline values: CDR1 MNHEY, CDR2 SVGAGI. The V and J ends lost 7 bases and 5 bases, in that order; junction bases with no gene match: 14. CDR3 bases: TGTGCCAGCACCCCGTTGGAGACAGGGAATAACGAGCAGTACTTC. Encoded protein: CASTPLETGNNEQYF.